This T cell receptor beta chain was observed in a study of patients and donors after allogeneic stem cell transplantation. From germline, CDR1 is LGHDT and CDR2 YNNKEL (reference sequence). With 2 bases removed from V and 4 bases from J, the gap between germline ends came to 12 bases. This CDR3 has 14 amino acids. A single record per CDR3 protein comes from TCRdb applying MiXCR to the RT-PCR reads. The table shows approximately 160,000 distinct CDR3 sequences, with 25% to 35% occurring only once. The receptor's source is a human donor who was either an allogeneic HSCT recipient or a stem cell or donor lymphocyte infusion donor (not recorded which). It is not recorded whose cells these are; they may come from a transplant donor. V is TRBV3-1 and J is TRBJ2-7; D possibly corresponds to TRBD1 (5 bases). The sample comprised blood, either unsorted or a sorted T cell fraction (not recorded which). CDR3 amino acids: CASSQQGTSYEQYF. CDR3 coding DNA: TGTGCCAGCAGCCAACAGGGTACCTCTTACGAGCAGTACTTC.